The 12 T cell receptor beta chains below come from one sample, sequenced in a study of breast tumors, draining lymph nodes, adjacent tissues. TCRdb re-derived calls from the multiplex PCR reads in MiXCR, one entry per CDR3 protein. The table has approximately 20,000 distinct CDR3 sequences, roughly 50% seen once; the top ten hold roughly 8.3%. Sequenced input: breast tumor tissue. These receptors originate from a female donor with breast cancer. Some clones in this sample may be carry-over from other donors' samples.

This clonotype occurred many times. This chain's CDR3 is CSASTPDREATEAFF. Written as DNA, the CDR3 is TGCAGTGCTAGTACCCCGGACAGGGAAGCCACTGAAGCTTTCTTT. J is TRBJ1-1 and V is TRBV20-1; 8 bases match TRBD1. Losses at the gene ends were 3 bases for V and 4 bases for J; bases not matched to a gene: 10. The CDR3 runs 15 residues. Germline loops: CDR1 DFQATT, CDR2 SNEGSKA (reference sequence).

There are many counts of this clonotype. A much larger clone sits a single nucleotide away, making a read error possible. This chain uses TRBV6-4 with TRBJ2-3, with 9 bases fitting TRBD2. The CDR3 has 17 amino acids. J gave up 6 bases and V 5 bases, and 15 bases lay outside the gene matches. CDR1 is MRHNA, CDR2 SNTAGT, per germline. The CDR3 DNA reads TGTGCCAGCAGTCCCTCATCGAGCGGGAGGCTGGGGGATACGCAGTATTTT. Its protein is CASSPSSSGRLGDTQYF.

CDR3 sequence: CAIRRTSGSYNEQFF. CDR3 DNA sequence: TGTGCCATCAGAAGGACTAGCGGGTCCTACAATGAGCAGTTCTTC. The rearrangement joins TRBV10-3 to TRBJ2-1; 11 nucleotides line up with TRBD2. The CDR3 is made up of 15 amino acids. V trimming: 6 bases; J trimming: 1 base; junction bases outside the gene matches: 2. From germline, CDR1 is ENHRY and CDR2 SYGVKD.

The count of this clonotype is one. The CDR3 DNA follows: TGTGCCACCAGTGACAAGGGACAGGGGGATTTAGAGACCCAGTACTTC. Protein product: CATSDKGQGDLETQYF. This rearrangement joins TRBV24-1 to TRBJ2-5; 11 nucleotides agree with TRBD1. Losses at the gene ends were 4 bases for V and 4 bases for J; bases not matched to a gene: 7. The CDR3 contains 16 residues. Germline V gene data show CDR1 as KGHDR and CDR2 as SFDVKD.

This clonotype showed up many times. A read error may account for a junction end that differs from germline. Here the CDR3 DNA reads TGCGCCAGCAGCCAAGATCAGCTAGCGGGAGGCCCTAGGATTTTC. Protein: CASSQDQLAGGPRIF. J is TRBJ2-7 and V is TRBV4-1; 11 bases align to TRBD2. The CDR3 is made up of 15 amino acids. Germline values: CDR1 MGHRA, CDR2 YSYEKL.

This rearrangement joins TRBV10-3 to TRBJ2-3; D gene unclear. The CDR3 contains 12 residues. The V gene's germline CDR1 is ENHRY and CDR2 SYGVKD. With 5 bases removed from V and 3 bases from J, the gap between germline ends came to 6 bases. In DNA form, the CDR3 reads TGTGCCATCAGTACCGGGACAGATACGCAGTATTTT. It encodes CAISTGTDTQYF.

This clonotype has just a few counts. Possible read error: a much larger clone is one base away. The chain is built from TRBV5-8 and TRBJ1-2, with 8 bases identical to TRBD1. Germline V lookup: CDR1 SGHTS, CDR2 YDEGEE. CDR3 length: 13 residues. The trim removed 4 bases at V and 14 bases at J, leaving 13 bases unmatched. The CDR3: CASSPNTAQGETF. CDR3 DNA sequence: TGTGCCAGCAGCCCGAACACGGCACAGGGGGAGACCTTC.

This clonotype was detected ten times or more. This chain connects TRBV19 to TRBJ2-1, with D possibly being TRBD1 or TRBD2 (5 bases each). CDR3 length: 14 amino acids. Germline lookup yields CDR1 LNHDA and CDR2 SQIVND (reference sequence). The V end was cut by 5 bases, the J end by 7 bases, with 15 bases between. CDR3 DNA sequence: TGTGCCAGTAGTTCCTATCGGGACCCAAATGAGCAGTTCTTC. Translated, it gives CASSSYRDPNEQFF.

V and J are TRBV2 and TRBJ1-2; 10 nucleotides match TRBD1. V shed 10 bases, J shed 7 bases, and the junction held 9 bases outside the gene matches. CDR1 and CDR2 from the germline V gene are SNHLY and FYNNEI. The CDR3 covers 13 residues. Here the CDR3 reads CATTDRGKSGYTF. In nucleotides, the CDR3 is TGTGCCACCACGGACAGGGGGAAGAGTGGCTACACCTTC.

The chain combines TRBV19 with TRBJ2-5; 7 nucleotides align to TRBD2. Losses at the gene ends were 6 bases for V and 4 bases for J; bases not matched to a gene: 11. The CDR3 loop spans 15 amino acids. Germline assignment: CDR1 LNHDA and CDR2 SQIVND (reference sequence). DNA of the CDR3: TGTGCCAGTAGGAAGATAGCGGGTTCGCGAGAGACCCAGTACTTC. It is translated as CASRKIAGSRETQYF.

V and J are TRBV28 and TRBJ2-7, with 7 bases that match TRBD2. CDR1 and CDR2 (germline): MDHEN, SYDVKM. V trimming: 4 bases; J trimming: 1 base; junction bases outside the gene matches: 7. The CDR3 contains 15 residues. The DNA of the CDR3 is TGTGCCAGCAGTTCGGTCGGGAGGCCTTCCTACGAGCAGTACTTC. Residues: CASSSVGRPSYEQYF.

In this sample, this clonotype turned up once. CDR3 sequence (DNA): TGTGCCAGCAGCCGCCGGCCGGGACAGGGGAAATACGAGCAGTACTTC. Residues: CASSRRPGQGKYEQYF. V and J are TRBV4-2 and TRBJ2-7; TRBD1 matches 10 bases. The CDR3 length is 16 residues. V was clipped by 4 bases and J by 4 bases; unmatched bases: 10. Germline V gives CDR1 LGHNA, CDR2 YNFKEQ.